Presented here are 6 T cell receptor beta chains from one specimen sequenced in a study of regulatory T cells in long-lasting Graves disease. Building the TCR beta libraries relied on iRepertoire HTBI primers, and CDR3 regions underwent Arm-PCR. TCRdb reprocessed the multiplex PCR reads with MiXCR, giving one entry per CDR3 protein. The table lists 600,000 to 850,000 distinct CDR3 sequences, 25% to 35% of them singletons. Time point specified: persistent/refractory GD, antithyroid drugs over 5 years with positive TRAb. Construction of the TCR library relied on RNA isolated from PBMCs. The sample in question was peripheral blood mononuclear cells (PBMCs), obtained when the disease was refractory, from a patient treated with antithyroid drugs. All receptors come from a female donor with Graves disease.

In its sample, this clonotype was seen a few times. The chain couples TRBV7-9 to TRBJ2-5; perhaps TRBD1 as D (6 bases). The CDR3 length is 15 residues. Germline lookup yields CDR1 SEHNR and CDR2 FQNEAQ (reference sequence). V was trimmed by 4 bases and J by 3 bases, leaving 15 bases between them. Here the CDR3 reads CASSSPDSIEETQYF. CDR3 coding DNA: TGTGCCAGCAGCTCCCCGGACAGCATTGAAGAGACCCAGTACTTC.

The chain links TRBV6-1 to TRBJ2-7; 11 bases map to TRBD2. V trimming: 6 bases; J trimming: 0 bases; junction bases outside the gene matches: 4. CDR3 length: 15 amino acids. Germline lookup yields CDR1 MNHNS and CDR2 SASEGT. CDR3 loop: CASRIGTSGSYEQYF. The CDR3 nucleotides are TGTGCCAGCAGGATTGGGACTAGCGGCTCCTACGAGCAGTACTTC.

This chain connects TRBV4-1 to TRBJ1-1, with 8 positions matching TRBD1. Germline assignment: CDR1 MGHRA and CDR2 YSYEKL. CDR3 length equals 17 residues. Trimming cost V 0 bases and J 5 bases; bases outside gene matches: 11. Here the CDR3 reads CASSQDQSGGGWTEAFF. The CDR3 DNA follows: TGCGCCAGCAGCCAAGATCAGTCAGGGGGCGGATGGACTGAAGCTTTCTTT.

The chain recombines TRBV19 with TRBJ2-6, with TRBD2 matching 7 bases. After removal of 6 bases from V and 0 bases from J, the junction contained 8 bases not matched to a gene. Germline CDR1 reads LNHDA; CDR2 reads SQIVND (reference sequence). The CDR3 is 17 residues long. The CDR3 loop is CASRVPPGGSGANVLTF. Written as DNA, the CDR3 is TGTGCCAGTAGGGTTCCGCCGGGGGGCTCTGGGGCCAACGTCCTGACTTTC.

This clonotype showed up just a few times. The chain employs TRBV6-5 and TRBJ1-1; TRBD1 agrees at 7 bases. The trim removed 4 bases at V and 6 bases at J, leaving 11 bases unmatched. The CDR3 is 15 residues long. CDR1 is MNHEY and CDR2 is SVGAGI in the germline V gene. CDR3 sequence (DNA): TGTGCCAGCAGTTTCACGACGGGACAGATTTCTGAAGCTTTCTTT. This gives the protein CASSFTTGQISEAFF.

Comment on this clonotype: This sequence may be a read error, since a much larger clone differs from it by one base. This rearrangement joins TRBV2 to TRBJ2-2; the match to TRBD2 covers 7 bases. CDR1 and CDR2 from the germline V gene are SNHLY and FYNNEI. The V gene end was trimmed by 3 bases and the J gene end by 3 bases; junction bases not matched to a gene: 7. The CDR3 extends over 16 amino acids. CDR3 in amino acids: CASSEVAGEDTGELFF. CDR3 coding DNA: TGTGCCAGCAGTGAGGTGGCGGGAGAGGACACCGGGGAGCTGTTTTTT.